This T cell receptor beta chain was recovered during a study of beta chain features in type 1 diabetes. General study points: Patients' naive, central memory and regulatory TCRB repertoires appeared more alike than those of healthy donors. At VDJ recombination sites, type 1 diabetes patients had fewer insertions and more deleted nucleotides. Patients with Type 1 diabetes showed moderately but significantly shorter TCRB CDR3s in all four CD4+ subsets.

V was pared by 2 bases and J by 4 bases, with 6 bases of the junction left unmatched. The CDR3 covers 15 residues. In germline, CDR1 is SGHVS, CDR2 FNYEAQ. Investigators reverse transcribed all isolated RNA, so they sequenced expressed TCRB transcripts. About 3.4 million reads on average were seen across naive, central memory and regulatory T cell samples. The data were produced by immunoSEQ multiplex PCR, yet TCRdb's version contains in-frame clones alone and is incomplete. The table lists 250,000 to 300,000 clones, roughly a quarter of them singletons, with 0.012% in the top ten. On this clone itself: Its antigen is currently unknown.

Sequenced input: naive CD4+ T cells from blood. The V gene is TRBV7-6, the J gene TRBJ1-1; 8 bases are shared with TRBD1. This clonotype was sampled from a woman aged 25 to 39 with type 1 diabetes. CDR3 in DNA: TGTGCCAGCAGCTTAACTGGACAGGGCGGCACTGAAGCTTTCTTT. Its translation is CASSLTGQGGTEAFF.